Listed here is a single T cell receptor (beta chain). This clonotype occurred once. There is no known antigen for this receptor. Base-call qualities are not available, and no considerably larger clone is one nucleotide away. Spanning cysteine to phenylalanine, the CDR3 consists of 14 amino acids. Only the CDR3 DNA is retained, 42 bases long and in frame from the first base. The junction shows trimming of 4 bases on V and 5 bases on J, plus 16 bases between the germline ends. Per the germline V gene, SGHRS is the CDR1 and YFSETQ is the CDR2. The data belong to a study of post-analysis software for immune sequencing data (dated by TCRdb to the mid-2010s). Study-wide context: Recorded disease courses included relapsing-remitting, secondary progressive and progressive-relapsing multiple sclerosis, with some patients lacking subtype annotation. Patient repertoires were compared against about a dozen previously published healthy control repertoires from donors aged about 6 to 26 years. A subset of samples was prepared in parallel using single-end sample barcoding, then pooled and co-amplified after Illumina adapter ligation.

Library creation used PCR. The listed sequencing device is Illumina HiSeq 2500. Unique molecular identifiers were incorporated into TCR beta cDNA libraries to reduce PCR and sequencing biases. Some 500,000 cDNA molecules were obtained per 1 to 10 million input T cells, so each molecule approximated one T cell. Patient libraries were prepared and sequenced with the same protocol used for the earlier healthy control dataset. Within a given batch, samples were prepared together, multiplexed and sequenced on the same HiSeq lane. Regarding the original processing steps: MIGEC handled the raw barcoded reads, throwing out single-read molecular identifier groups before consensus assembly and CDR3 extraction. VDJtools was used for post-analysis of the clonotype tables, and diversity was normalized by down-sampling every dataset to the size of the smallest sample. To correct batch-related cross-sample contamination, repertoire overlap clustering matched CDR3 amino acid sequences but not nucleotide sequences. TCRdb applied fastp at Q25 and MiXCR to the public reads, then kept only in-frame beta chains. Entries that share a CDR3 protein sequence are merged under the most common genes and DNA. It is TCRdb's table, rather than the study itself, that gives the V and J calls and clone size. The sample table shows 800,000 to 950,000 distinct CDR3 sequences, and about 53% are seen once. Clones ranked in the top ten supply roughly 4.4% of the sample.

To demonstrate the VDJtools post-analysis software, the study profiled TCR beta repertoires from the peripheral blood of under 15 young patients with multiple sclerosis. The patients with multiple sclerosis were children and adolescents between roughly 6 and 16 years of age. Broad study findings and their caveats: The control group was slightly older than the multiple sclerosis patient group. Significantly lower normalized Chao1 diversity was found in multiple sclerosis patients than in controls, suggesting substantial peripheral T-cell clonal expansion. Patients showed significantly higher frequencies than controls for a few TRBV segments, among them TRBV5-6, TRBV5-1 and TRBV20-1. Direct clustering with F measure showed strong co-clustering of samples prepared in the same batch, prompting a batch-effect correction.

The source material was blood. The chain is encoded by TRBV5-1 joined to TRBJ2-7; the D gene is possibly TRBD1, with 5 bases matching. This clonotype was sampled from a girl aged 10 to 17 with multiple sclerosis. The nucleotide sequence is given as TGCGCCAGCAGCCCGGACACGCCCCAGGACGAGCAGTACTTC. Translated, it gives CASSPDTPQDEQYF.